The present T cell receptor (beta chain) was sequenced within a study of neurological immune-mediated disorders. TCRdb re-called the 5' RACE reads through MiXCR, storing one row per CDR3 protein. This table holds 100,000 to 150,000 distinct CDR3 sequences, about 3.2% found once. The unsorted libraries originated from 2 million PBMCs kept at -80 C. This clonotype appeared many times. The CDR3 is 15 amino acids. V was clipped by 0 bases and J by 6 bases; unmatched bases: 2. CDR1 is SGHDT, CDR2 YYEEEE, per germline. The chain joins TRBV5-6 to TRBJ2-2, with 10 bases fitting TRBD2. Specimen: PBMCs. The clonotype originates from a woman between 25 and 40 years old with multiple sclerosis. CDR3 DNA: TGTGCCAGCAGCTTGGAGAGCGGGAGGGCCGGGGAGCTGTTTTTT. It translates to CASSLESGRAGELFF.